A single sample gave rise to the 5 T cell receptor beta chains below, sequenced in a study of cytomegalovirus exposure and HLA in healthy donors listed by TCRdb under 2017. Preparation of the library involved the immunoSEQ multiplex PCR assay. For the multiplex PCR, a mixture combining 60 forward primers for TCR Vbeta segments and 13 reverse primers for TCR Jbeta segments was used. This immuneACCESS table, as held by TCRdb, lists in-frame sequences with V and J called but not all clones. Of the missing ones, under half trace to an unresolved V gene in checked studies; the others have no known cause. This sample lists about 150,000 clones; over 75% were detected once. The ten largest clones represent 1.8% of the sample. Sequences were obtained from PBMCs. The source of these receptors is a man between 35 and 55 years old in good health and CMV-seronegative.

This clone was found a few times. The gene calls are TRBV21-1 and TRBJ1-5. TRBV21-1 is tagged as a pseudogene. The length of the CDR3 is 12 residues. CDR3: CASSSEKQPQHF. The CDR3 DNA follows: TGTGCCAGCAGCAGCGAAAAGCAGCCCCAGCATTTT.

The genes are TRBV15 and TRBJ2-7; D is unresolved. The length of the CDR3 is 12 residues. The germline V and J ends were trimmed by 6 bases and 3 bases, with 9 bases remaining between them. Germline CDR1 LNHNV, CDR2 YYDKDF (reference sequence). The chain's CDR3 is CATSRSLYEQYF. CDR3 DNA: TGTGCCACCAGTAGGAGTCTCTACGAGCAGTACTTC.

The chain combines TRBV5-6 with TRBJ2-7; either TRBD1 or TRBD2 may supply D (6 bases each). Looked up from germline, CDR1 is SGHDT and CDR2 is YYEEEE. V lost 4 bases, J lost 6 bases, and 14 bases lay in between. The CDR3 extends over 13 amino acids. The CDR3 bases are TGTGCCAGCAGCCTGGGGGGCACCCGCGAGCAGTACTTC. Translated, it gives CASSLGGTREQYF.

The rearrangement uses TRBV7-9 and TRBJ1-2; 8 bases agree with TRBD1. Trimming took 4 bases from V and 8 from J; bases not matched to a gene: 3. CDR1 and CDR2 (germline): SEHNR, FQNEAQ (reference sequence). The CDR3 loop spans 12 amino acids. CDR3 bases: TGTGCCAGCAGCTCGACAGGGGACGGCTACACCTTC. Translating it yields CASSSTGDGYTF.

This chain uses TRBV19 with TRBJ2-2; 8 nucleotides align to TRBD1. V trimming: 7 bases; J trimming: 4 bases; junction bases outside the gene matches: 17. In germline, CDR1 is LNHDA, CDR2 SQIVND (reference sequence). The CDR3 loop spans 18 amino acids. Here the CDR3 reads CASTPRGAGGVGTGELFF. CDR3 coding DNA: TGTGCCAGTACCCCCCGTGGGGCAGGGGGCGTAGGCACCGGGGAGCTGTTTTTT.